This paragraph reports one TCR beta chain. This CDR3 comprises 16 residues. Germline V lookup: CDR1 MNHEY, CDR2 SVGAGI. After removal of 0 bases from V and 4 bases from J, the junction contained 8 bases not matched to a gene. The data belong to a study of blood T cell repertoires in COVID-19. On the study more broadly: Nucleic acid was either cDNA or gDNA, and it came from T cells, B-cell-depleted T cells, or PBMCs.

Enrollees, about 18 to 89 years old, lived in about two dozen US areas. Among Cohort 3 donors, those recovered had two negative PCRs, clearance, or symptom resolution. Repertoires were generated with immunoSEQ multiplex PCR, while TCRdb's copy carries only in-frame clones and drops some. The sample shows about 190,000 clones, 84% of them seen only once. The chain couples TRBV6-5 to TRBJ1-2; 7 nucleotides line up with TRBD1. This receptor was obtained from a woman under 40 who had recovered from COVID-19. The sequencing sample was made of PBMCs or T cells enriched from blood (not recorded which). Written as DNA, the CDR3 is TGTGCCAGCAGTTACTCAGCGACAGGGAGGCCCTATGGCTACACCTTC. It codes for CASSYSATGRPYGYTF.